What follows are 6 T cell receptor beta chains derived from one specimen sequenced in a study of PD-1 and CTLA-4 blockade in melanoma. Assay used: immunoSEQ multiplex PCR; TCRdb lists only in-frame clones, some missing. In the table there are 25,000 to 40,000 clones, less than 90% of which are singletons. Sequences were derived from CD8+ T cells from peripheral blood, sampled from a patient given anti-PD-1 treatment. The source is a human donor with melanoma.

The J gene is TRBJ1-2, the V gene TRBV7-9; no firm D call. CDR1 is SEHNR and CDR2 is FQNEAQ in the germline V gene (reference sequence). CDR3 length: 13 amino acids. V lost 1 base to trimming and J lost 4 bases, with 7 bases between them. CDR3 amino acids: CASSLVTGYGYTF. Written as DNA, the CDR3 is TGTGCCAGCAGCTTAGTGACGGGCTATGGCTACACCTTC.

The chain has TRBV6-5 and TRBJ1-6, with TRBD1 identical over 9 bases. Unmatched junction bases numbered 4, after V lost 10 bases and J lost 6 bases. Looked up from germline, CDR1 is MNHEY and CDR2 is SVGAGI. The length of the CDR3 is 13 residues. The CDR3 sequence is CATRQGGNSPLHF. In nucleotides, the CDR3 is TGTGCCACAAGACAGGGGGGTAATTCACCCCTCCACTTT.

The chain is built from TRBV28 and TRBJ2-7; TRBD2 matches 7 bases. CDR1 MDHEN and CDR2 SYDVKM come from the germline V gene. The CDR3 runs 14 residues. After removal of 4 bases from V and 3 bases from J, the junction contained 6 bases not matched to a gene. This chain's CDR3 is CASSWDYTIYEQYF. The CDR3 nucleotides read TGTGCCAGCAGTTGGGACTACACTATCTACGAGCAGTACTTC.

In DNA form, the CDR3 reads TGTGCCAGCAGTGACTCCCCGACCTCTTATGGCTACACCTTC. Encoded protein: CASSDSPTSYGYTF. The V and J genes are TRBV25-1 and TRBJ1-2; D uncertain. The CDR3 extends over 14 amino acids. V dropped 3 bases and J dropped 5 bases, with 13 bases sitting between them. Germline values: CDR1 MGHDK, CDR2 SYGVNS.

The chain links TRBV6-5 to TRBJ1-1, with D tentatively TRBD1 (5 bases). The CDR3 length is 14 residues. Trimming shortened V by 7 bases and J by 3 bases, and 15 bases separated the two germline ends. Germline CDR1 is MNHEY and CDR2 is SVGAGI. The CDR3: CASNPGGAYTEAFF. CDR3 nucleotide sequence: TGTGCCAGCAACCCCGGCGGGGCTTACACTGAAGCTTTCTTT.

V usage is TRBV28 and J usage is TRBJ1-4; no clear D gene. Germline V gene data show CDR1 as MDHEN and CDR2 as SYDVKM. Between the trimmed V and J ends, which lost 6 bases and 8 bases, there was a span of 22 bases. There are 16 residues in the CDR3. The CDR3 is CASSQPQERGDEKLFF. CDR3 bases: TGTGCCAGCAGCCAGCCTCAGGAGAGAGGCGACGAAAAACTGTTTTTT.